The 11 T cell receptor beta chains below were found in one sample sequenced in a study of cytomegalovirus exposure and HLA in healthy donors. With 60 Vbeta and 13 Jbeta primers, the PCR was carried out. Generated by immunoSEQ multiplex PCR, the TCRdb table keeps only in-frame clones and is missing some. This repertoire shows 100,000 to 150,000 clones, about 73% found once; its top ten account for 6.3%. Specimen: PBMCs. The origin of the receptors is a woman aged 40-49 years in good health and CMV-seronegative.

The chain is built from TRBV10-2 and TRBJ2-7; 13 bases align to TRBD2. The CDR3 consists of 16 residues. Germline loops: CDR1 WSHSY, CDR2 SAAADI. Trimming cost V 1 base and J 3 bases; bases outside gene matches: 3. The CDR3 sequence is CASSEFGTSGVYEQYF. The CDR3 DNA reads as TGCGCCAGCAGTGAGTTCGGGACTAGCGGGGTCTACGAGCAGTACTTC.

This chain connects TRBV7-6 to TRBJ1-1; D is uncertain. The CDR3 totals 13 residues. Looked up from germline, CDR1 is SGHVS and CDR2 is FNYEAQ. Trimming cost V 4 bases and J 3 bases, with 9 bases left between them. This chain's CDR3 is CASSSSLDTEAFF. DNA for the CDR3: TGTGCCAGCAGCTCATCTTTAGACACTGAAGCTTTCTTT. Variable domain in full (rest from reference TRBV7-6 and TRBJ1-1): GAGVSQSPRYKVTKRGQDVALRCDPISGHVSLYWYRQALGQGPEFLTYFNYEAQQDKSGLPNDRFSAERPEGSISTLTIQRTEQRDSAMYRCASSSSLDTEAFFGQGTRLTVV.

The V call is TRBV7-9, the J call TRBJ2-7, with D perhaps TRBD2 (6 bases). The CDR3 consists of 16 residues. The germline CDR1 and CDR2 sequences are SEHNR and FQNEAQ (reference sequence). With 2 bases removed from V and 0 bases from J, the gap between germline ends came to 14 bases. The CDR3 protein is CASSLTGGVSSYEQYF. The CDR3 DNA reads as TGTGCCAGCAGCTTAACGGGCGGGGTAAGCTCCTACGAGCAGTACTTC.

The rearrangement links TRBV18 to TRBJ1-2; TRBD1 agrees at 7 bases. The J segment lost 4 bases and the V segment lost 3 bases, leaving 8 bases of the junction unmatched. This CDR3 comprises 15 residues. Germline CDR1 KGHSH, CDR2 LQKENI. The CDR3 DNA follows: TGTGCCAGCTCACCTACTACAGGGGACCGCTATGGCTACACCTTC. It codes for CASSPTTGDRYGYTF.

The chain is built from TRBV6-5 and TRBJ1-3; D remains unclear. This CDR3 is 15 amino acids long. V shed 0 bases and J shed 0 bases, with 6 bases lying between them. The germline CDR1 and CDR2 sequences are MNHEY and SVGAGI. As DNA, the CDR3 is TGTGCCAGCAGTTACTCGTTTAGCTCTGGAAACACCATATATTTT. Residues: CASSYSFSSGNTIYF.

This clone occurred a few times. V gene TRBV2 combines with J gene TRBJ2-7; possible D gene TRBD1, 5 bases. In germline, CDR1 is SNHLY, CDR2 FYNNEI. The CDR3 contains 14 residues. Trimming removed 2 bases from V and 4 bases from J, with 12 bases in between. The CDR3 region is CASSEKQVGYEQYF. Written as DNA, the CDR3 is TGTGCCAGCAGTGAAAAACAGGTTGGGTACGAGCAGTACTTC.

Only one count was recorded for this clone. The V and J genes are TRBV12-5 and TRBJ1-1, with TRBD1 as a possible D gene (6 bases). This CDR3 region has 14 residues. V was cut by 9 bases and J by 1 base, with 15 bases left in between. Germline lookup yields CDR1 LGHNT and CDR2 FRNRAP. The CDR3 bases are TGTGCTAGCGTATCCGGGACACGGAACACTGAAGCTTTCTTT. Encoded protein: CASVSGTRNTEAFF.

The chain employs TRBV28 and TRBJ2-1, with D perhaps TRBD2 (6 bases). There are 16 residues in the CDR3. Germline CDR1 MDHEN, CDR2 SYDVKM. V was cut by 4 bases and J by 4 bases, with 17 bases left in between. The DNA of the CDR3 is TGTGCCAGCAGTTCAGGCGCGTCTAGCGCATACAATGAGCAGTTCTTC. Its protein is CASSSGASSAYNEQFF.

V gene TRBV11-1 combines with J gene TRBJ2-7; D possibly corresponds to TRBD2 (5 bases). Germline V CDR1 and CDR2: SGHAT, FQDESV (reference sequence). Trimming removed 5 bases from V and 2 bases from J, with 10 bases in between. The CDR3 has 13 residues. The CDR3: CASSPSSAYEQYF. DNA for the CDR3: TGTGCCAGCAGCCCTAGCTCCGCCTACGAGCAGTACTTC.

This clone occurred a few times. The CDR3 nucleotides read TGTGCCAGCACCTCGACCCTGGAGACAGATACGCAGTATTTT. Encoded protein: CASTSTLETDTQYF. The chain recombines TRBV6-1 with TRBJ2-3; D gene ambiguous. The CDR3 has 14 residues. Germline CDR1 MNHNS, CDR2 SASEGT. The ends were cut back, 7 bases at V and 3 bases at J, with 14 bases in the middle.

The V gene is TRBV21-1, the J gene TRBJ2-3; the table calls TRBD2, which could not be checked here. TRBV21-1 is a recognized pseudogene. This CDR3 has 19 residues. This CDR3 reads CASSKILASGTCHTDTQYF. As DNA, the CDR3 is TGTGCCAGCAGCAAAATCCTGGCTAGCGGAACCTGCCACACAGATACGCAGTATTTT.